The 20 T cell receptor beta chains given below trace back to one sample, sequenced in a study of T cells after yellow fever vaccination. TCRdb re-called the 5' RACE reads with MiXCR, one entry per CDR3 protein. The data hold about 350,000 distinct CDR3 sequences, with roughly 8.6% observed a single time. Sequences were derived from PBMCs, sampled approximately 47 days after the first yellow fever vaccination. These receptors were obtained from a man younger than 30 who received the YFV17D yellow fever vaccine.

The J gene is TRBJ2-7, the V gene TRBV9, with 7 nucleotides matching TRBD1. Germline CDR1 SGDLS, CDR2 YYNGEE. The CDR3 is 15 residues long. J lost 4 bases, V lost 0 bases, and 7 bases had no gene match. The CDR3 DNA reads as TGTGCCAGCAGCGTAGGCACAGGGGACGGGTACGAGCAGTACTTC. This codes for CASSVGTGDGYEQYF.

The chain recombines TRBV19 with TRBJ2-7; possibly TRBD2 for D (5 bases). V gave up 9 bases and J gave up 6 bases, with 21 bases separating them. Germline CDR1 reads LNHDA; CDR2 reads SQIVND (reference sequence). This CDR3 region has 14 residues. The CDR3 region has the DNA TGTGCCAGCAGAATGGGAGCGCGTTGTTGCGAGCAGTACTTC. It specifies CASRMGARCCEQYF. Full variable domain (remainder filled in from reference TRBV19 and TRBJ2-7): DGGITQSPKYLFRKEGQNVTLSCEQNLNHDAMYWYRQDPGQGLRLIYYSQIVNDFQKGDIAEGYSVSREKKESFPLTVTSAQKNPTAFYLCASRMGARCCEQYFGPGTRLTVT.

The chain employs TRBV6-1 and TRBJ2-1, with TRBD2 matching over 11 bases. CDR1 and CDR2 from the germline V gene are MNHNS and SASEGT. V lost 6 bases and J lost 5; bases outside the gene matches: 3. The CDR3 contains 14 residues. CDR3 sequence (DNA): TGTGCCAGCAGAGGACTAGCGGGTCACAATGAGCAGTTCTTC. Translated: CASRGLAGHNEQFF.

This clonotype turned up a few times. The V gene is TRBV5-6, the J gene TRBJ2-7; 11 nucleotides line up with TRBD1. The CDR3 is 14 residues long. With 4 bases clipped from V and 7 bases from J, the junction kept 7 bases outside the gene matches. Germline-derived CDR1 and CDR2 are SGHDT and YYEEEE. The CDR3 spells CASSPRDRGFEQYV. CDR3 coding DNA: TGTGCCAGCAGCCCCCGGGACAGGGGGTTTGAGCAGTACGTC.

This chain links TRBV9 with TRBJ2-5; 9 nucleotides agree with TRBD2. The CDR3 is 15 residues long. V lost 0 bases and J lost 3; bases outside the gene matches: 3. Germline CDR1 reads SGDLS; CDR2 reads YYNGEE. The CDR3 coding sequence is TGTGCCAGCAGCGTAGGGTTAGCGGGGGAAGAGACCCAGTACTTC. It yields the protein CASSVGLAGEETQYF.

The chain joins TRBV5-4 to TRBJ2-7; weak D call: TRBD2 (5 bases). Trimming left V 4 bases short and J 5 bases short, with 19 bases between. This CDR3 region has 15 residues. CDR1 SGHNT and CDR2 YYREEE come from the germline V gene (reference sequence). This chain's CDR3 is CASSPRDRRQHEQYF. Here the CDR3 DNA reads TGTGCCAGCAGCCCACGGGATCGCAGGCAACACGAGCAGTACTTC.

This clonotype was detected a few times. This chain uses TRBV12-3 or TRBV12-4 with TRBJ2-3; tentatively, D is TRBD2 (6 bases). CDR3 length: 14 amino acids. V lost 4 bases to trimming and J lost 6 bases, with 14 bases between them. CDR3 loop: CASSSWGGADTQYF. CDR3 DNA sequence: TGTGCCAGCAGTTCATGGGGCGGGGCGGATACGCAGTATTTT.

The CDR3 protein is CSARDSHRPVAFF. The DNA of the CDR3 is TGCAGTGCTAGAGATTCACACCGCCCTGTTGCTTTCTTT. The J gene is TRBJ1-1, the V gene TRBV20-1; D gene uncertain. CDR3 size: 13 residues. CDR1 DFQATT and CDR2 SNEGSKA come from the germline V gene (reference sequence). The V end lost 0 bases, the J end lost 11 bases, and 16 bases lay between the germline ends.

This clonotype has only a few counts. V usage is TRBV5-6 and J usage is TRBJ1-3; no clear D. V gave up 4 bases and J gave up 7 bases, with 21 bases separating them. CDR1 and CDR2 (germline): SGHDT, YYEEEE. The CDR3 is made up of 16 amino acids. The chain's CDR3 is CASSPTWASVGNTIYF. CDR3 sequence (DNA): TGTGCCAGCAGCCCCACGTGGGCCAGCGTTGGGAACACCATATATTTT.

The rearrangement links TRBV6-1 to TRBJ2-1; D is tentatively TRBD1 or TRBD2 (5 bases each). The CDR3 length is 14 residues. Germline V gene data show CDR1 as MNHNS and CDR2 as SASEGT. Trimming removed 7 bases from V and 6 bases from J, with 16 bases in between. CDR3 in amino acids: CASTKGSGINEQFF. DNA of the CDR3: TGTGCCAGCACCAAGGGGTCGGGGATCAATGAGCAGTTCTTC.

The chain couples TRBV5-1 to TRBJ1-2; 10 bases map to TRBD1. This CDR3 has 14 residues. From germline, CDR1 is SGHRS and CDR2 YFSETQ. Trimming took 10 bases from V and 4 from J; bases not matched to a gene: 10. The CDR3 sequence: CAGLTGGAGYGYTF. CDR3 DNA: TGCGCCGGATTGACAGGGGGCGCTGGCTATGGCTACACCTTC.

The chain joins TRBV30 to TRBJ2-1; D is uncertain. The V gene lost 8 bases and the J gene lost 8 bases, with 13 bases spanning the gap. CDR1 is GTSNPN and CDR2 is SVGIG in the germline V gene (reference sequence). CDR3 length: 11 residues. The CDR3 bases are TGTGCCATGGTGCTTAGCTATGAGCAGTTCTTC. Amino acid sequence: CAMVLSYEQFF.

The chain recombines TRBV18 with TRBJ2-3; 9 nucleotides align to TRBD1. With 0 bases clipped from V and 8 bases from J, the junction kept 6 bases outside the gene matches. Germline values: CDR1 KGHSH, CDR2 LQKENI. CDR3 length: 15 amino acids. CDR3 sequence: CASSPPAGQGGTQYF. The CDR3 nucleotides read TGTGCCAGCTCACCACCTGCGGGACAGGGAGGTACGCAGTATTTT.

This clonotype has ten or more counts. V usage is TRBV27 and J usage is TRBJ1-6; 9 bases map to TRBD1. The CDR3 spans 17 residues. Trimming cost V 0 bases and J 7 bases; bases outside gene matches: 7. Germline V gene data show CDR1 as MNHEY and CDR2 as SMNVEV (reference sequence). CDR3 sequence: CASSLSKQGQGNSPLHF. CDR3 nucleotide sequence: TGTGCCAGCAGTTTATCGAAGCAGGGACAGGGAAATTCACCCCTCCACTTT.

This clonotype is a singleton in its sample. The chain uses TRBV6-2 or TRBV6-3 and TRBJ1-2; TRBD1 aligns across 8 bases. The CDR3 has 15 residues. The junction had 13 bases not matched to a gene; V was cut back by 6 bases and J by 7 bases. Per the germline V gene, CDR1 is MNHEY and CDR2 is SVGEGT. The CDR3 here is CASSPRTGLVSGYTF. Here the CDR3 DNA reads TGTGCCAGCAGCCCGAGGACAGGGCTTGTGAGTGGCTACACCTTC.

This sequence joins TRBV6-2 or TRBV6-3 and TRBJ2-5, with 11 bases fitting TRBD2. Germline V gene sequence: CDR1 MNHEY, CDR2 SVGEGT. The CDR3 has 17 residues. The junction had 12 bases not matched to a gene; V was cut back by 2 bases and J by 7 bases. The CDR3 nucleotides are TGTGCCAGCAGTTACCCGGCGGGACTAGCGGCCCCATGGACCCAGTACTTC. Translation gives CASSYPAGLAAPWTQYF.

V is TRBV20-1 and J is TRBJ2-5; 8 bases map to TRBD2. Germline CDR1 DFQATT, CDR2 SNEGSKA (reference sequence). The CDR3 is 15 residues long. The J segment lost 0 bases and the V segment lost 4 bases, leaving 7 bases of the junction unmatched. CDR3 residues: CSAMRGVRYQETQYF. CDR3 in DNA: TGCAGTGCTATGCGGGGGGTCAGATACCAAGAGACCCAGTACTTC.

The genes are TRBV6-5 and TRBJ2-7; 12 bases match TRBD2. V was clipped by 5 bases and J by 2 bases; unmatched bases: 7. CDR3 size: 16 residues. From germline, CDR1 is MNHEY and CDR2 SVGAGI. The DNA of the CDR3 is TGTGCCAGCAGTAGCTCGACTAGCGGGGGACCCTACGAGCAGTACTTC. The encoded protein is CASSSSTSGGPYEQYF.

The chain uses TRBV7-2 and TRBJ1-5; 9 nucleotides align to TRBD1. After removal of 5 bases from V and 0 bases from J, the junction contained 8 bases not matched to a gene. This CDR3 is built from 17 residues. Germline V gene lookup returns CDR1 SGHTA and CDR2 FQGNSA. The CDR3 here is CASSPTGGRDSNQPQHF. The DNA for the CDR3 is TGTGCCAGCAGCCCCACAGGGGGCCGAGATAGCAATCAGCCCCAGCATTTT.

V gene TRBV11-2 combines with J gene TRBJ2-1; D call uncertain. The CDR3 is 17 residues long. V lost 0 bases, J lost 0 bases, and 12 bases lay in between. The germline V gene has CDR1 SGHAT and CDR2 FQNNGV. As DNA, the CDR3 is TGTGCCAGCAGCTTAGACTTAGGGTCCCCCTCCTACAATGAGCAGTTCTTC. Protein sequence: CASSLDLGSPSYNEQFF.